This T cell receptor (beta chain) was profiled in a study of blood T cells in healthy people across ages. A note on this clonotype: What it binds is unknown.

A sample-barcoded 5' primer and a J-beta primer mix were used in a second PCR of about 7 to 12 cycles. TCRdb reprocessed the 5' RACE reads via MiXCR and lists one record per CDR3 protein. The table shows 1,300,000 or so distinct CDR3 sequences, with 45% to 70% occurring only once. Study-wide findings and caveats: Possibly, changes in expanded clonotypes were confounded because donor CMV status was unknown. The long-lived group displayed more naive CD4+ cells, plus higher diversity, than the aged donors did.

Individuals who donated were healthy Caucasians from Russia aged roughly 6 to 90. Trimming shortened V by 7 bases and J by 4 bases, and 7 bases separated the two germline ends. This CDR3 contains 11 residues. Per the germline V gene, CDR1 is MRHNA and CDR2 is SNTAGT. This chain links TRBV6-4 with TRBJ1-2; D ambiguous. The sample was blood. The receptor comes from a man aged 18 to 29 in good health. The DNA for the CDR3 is TGTGCCAGCACAGCGGGCTATGGCTACACCTTC. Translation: CASTAGYGYTF.